The next 22 T cell receptor beta chains were all read from a single sample in a study of PD-1 blockade in classical Hodgkin lymphoma. Documented time point: cycle 4 day 1 (C4D1), after more than five weeks of nivolumab. Each patient experienced a relapse that followed autologous stem cell transplantation, and brentuximab vedotin exposure varied. Profiling relied on immunoSEQ multiplex PCR, and the TCRdb table lists in-frame clones only, not all of them. This sample has tens of thousands of clones, with about four fifths found just once. The sample consisted of peripheral blood mononuclear cells (PBMCs), taken before the fourth cycle of nivolumab. The receptors come from a human donor with classical Hodgkin lymphoma.

This sequence joins TRBV28 and TRBJ1-5, with D hard to call. The CDR3 totals 14 residues. Deletions cut 6 bases from V and 0 bases from J, with 9 bases between. CDR1 MDHEN and CDR2 SYDVKM come from the germline V gene. CDR3 DNA sequence: TGTGCCAGCAGGCCAATGAATAGCAATCAGCCCCAGCATTTT. It codes for CASRPMNSNQPQHF.

This clone was observed a handful of times. This sequence joins TRBV29-1 and TRBJ2-7; D not resolved. Germline V gives CDR1 SQVTM, CDR2 ANQGSEA. V was clipped by 2 bases and J by 3 bases, with 5 bases between them. This CDR3 region has 11 residues. This CDR3 reads CSVELDYEQYF. The CDR3 DNA reads as TGCAGCGTTGAACTTGACTACGAGCAGTACTTC.

The chain links TRBV13 to TRBJ1-2, with a tentative D call TRBD1 (5 bases). The CDR3 loop spans 14 amino acids. Trimming pared 1 base from V and 8 bases from J, leaving 14 bases between. Germline V gene sequence: CDR1 PRHDT, CDR2 FYEKMQ (reference sequence). The CDR3 protein is CASSLDKRGFGYTF. CDR3 in DNA: TGTGCCAGCAGCTTAGACAAGAGGGGCTTCGGCTACACCTTC.

This chain joins TRBV28 and TRBJ2-5, with 10 bases fitting TRBD2. The J call is doubtful: the DNA matches TRBJ2-7 better. Germline V lookup: CDR1 MDHEN, CDR2 SYDVKM. The CDR3 runs 16 residues. Written as DNA, the CDR3 is TGTGCCAGCAGTTTCGGGGGGAGCGGGAGGGACTACGAGCAGTACTTC. This encodes CASSFGGSGRDYEQYF.

The chain links TRBV11-3 to TRBJ2-4; D is unclear. V lost 3 bases, J lost 0 bases, and 6 bases lay in between. Germline CDR1 and CDR2: SGHNT and YENEEA. CDR3 size: 14 residues. CDR3 loop: CASSFNTAKNIQYF. CDR3 DNA sequence: TGTGCCAGCAGCTTCAACACAGCCAAAAACATTCAGTACTTC. The full variable domain, rest sourced from reference TRBV11-3 and TRBJ2-4, is EAGVVQSPRYKIIEKKQPVAFWCNPISGHNTLYWYLQNLGQGPELLIRYENEEAVDDSQLPKDRFSAERLKGVDSTLKIQPAELGDSAVYLCASSFNTAKNIQYFGAGTRLSVL.

This sequence joins TRBV7-9 and TRBJ2-5; 8 nucleotides match TRBD1. The CDR3 length is 13 residues. V gave up 6 bases and J gave up 5 bases; unmatched junction bases: 5. CDR1 SEHNR and CDR2 FQNEAQ come from the germline V gene (reference sequence). The CDR3 DNA sequence: TGTGCCAGCAGGGCAGGGGGCGCGGAGACCCAGTACTTC. Its translation: CASRAGGAETQYF.

This sequence joins TRBV5-6 and TRBJ2-3; the D gene is possibly TRBD2 (6 bases). Trimming pared 6 bases from V and 4 bases from J, leaving 12 bases between. Germline V lookup: CDR1 SGHDT, CDR2 YYEEEE. CDR3 size: 13 residues. The CDR3 bases are TGTGCCAGCACCACGGGGGTCGCAGATACGCAGTATTTT. It codes for CASTTGVADTQYF. Complete variable domain (other parts from reference TRBV5-6 and TRBJ2-3): DAGVTQSPTHLIKTRGQQVTLRCSPKSGHDTVSWYQQALGQGPQFIFQYYEEEERQRGNFPDRFSGHQFPNYSSELNVNALLLGDSALYLCASTTGVADTQYFGPGTRLTVL.

This clone was seen only once. The CDR3 nucleotides are TGTGCCAGCTCACCAGGAGGAGGAGGGTATGGCTACACCTTC. Its protein is CASSPGGGGYGYTF. V usage is TRBV18 and J usage is TRBJ1-2; D uncertain. CDR3 length equals 14 residues. CDR1 and CDR2 (germline): KGHSH, LQKENI. V was shortened by 2 bases and J by 5 bases, with 12 bases between the two germline ends.

V gene TRBV7-2 combines with J gene TRBJ1-6; 12 bases are shared with TRBD1. Germline V gives CDR1 SGHTA, CDR2 FQGNSA. Germline trimming cut 5 bases from V and 12 bases from J; bases unmatched to any gene: 11. This CDR3 is built from 16 residues. The CDR3 nucleotides read TGTGCCAGCAGCCCGACTGGGGGGACAGGGGGCTTACCCCTCCACTTT. Protein sequence: CASSPTGGTGGLPLHF.

The chain links TRBV19 to TRBJ1-2, with D possibly matching TRBD1 (6 bases). Between the trimmed V and J ends, which lost 0 bases and 8 bases, there was a span of 13 bases. The CDR3 loop spans 14 amino acids. Germline V CDR1 and CDR2: LNHDA, SQIVND (reference sequence). CDR3: CASSIDQDRRGYTF. CDR3 bases: TGTGCCAGTAGTATAGATCAAGACAGGAGGGGCTACACCTTC.

In its sample, this clone was seen once. This chain links TRBV6-5 with TRBJ1-2; the D is unclear. The germline CDR1 and CDR2 sequences are MNHEY and SVGAGI. The length of the CDR3 is 13 residues. The V and J ends lost 6 bases and 3 bases respectively, with 11 bases between them. In DNA, the CDR3 is TGTGCCAGCAGAGCCGGGAAATACTATGGCTACACCTTC. Its translation is CASRAGKYYGYTF.

The CDR3 DNA reads as TGTGCCTGGAGCCGCTTTTCTGAGCAGTACTTC. It codes for CAWSRFSEQYF. V and J are TRBV30 and TRBJ2-7; no clear D gene. V was trimmed by 3 bases and J by 7 bases, leaving 10 bases between them. This CDR3 comprises 11 residues. The germline gives CDR1 GTSNPN, CDR2 SVGIG (reference sequence). Filled out from reference TRBV30 and TRBJ2-7, the complete variable domain reads SQTIHQWPATLVQPVGSPLSLECTVEGTSNPNLYWYRQAAGRGLQLLFYSVGIGQISSEVPQNLSASRPQDRQFILSSKKLLLSDSGFYLCAWSRFSEQYFGPGTRLTVT.

The chain carries TRBV10-2 and TRBJ1-3, with D perhaps TRBD1 (6 bases). CDR3 length: 14 amino acids. From germline, CDR1 is WSHSY and CDR2 SAAADI. The V gene lost 8 bases and the J gene lost 3 bases, with 14 bases spanning the gap. This chain's CDR3 is CASHRVGDGNTIYF. The CDR3 DNA reads as TGCGCCAGCCACAGGGTCGGGGATGGAAACACCATATATTTT.

The V and J genes are TRBV4-3 and TRBJ1-1; D gene uncertain. The CDR3 length is 16 residues. Germline values: CDR1 LGHNA, CDR2 YSLEER. Trimming pared 0 bases from V and 5 bases from J, leaving 16 bases between. In DNA, the CDR3 is TGCGCCAGCAGCCAAGATCTACGGACGGAGAAAACTGAAGCTTTCTTT. Translation gives CASSQDLRTEKTEAFF.

V usage is TRBV18 and J usage is TRBJ1-2; TRBD1 aligns across 9 bases. V lost 3 bases and J lost 7; bases outside the gene matches: 3. The length of the CDR3 is 13 residues. The germline V gene encodes CDR1 KGHSH and CDR2 LQKENI. CDR3 protein: CASSPDRGTGYTF. CDR3 nucleotide sequence: TGTGCCAGCTCACCTGACAGGGGGACTGGCTACACCTTC. Combining the CDR3 with reference TRBV18 and TRBJ1-2 gives the whole variable domain NAGVMQNPRHLVRRRGQEARLRCSPMKGHSHVYWYRQLPEEGLKFMVYLQKENIIDESGMPKERFSAEFPKEGPSILRIQQVVRGDSAAYFCASSPDRGTGYTFGSGTRLTVV.

This clone was seen only once. This rearrangement joins TRBV28 to TRBJ2-1; D might be TRBD1 or TRBD2, each matching 5 bases. This CDR3 contains 12 residues. Trimming removed 2 bases at V and 10 bases at J, with 9 bases between. In germline, CDR1 is MDHEN, CDR2 SYDVKM. As DNA, the CDR3 is TGTGCCAGCAGTTTAGGGACCGGAGAGCAGTTCTTC. It yields the protein CASSLGTGEQFF.

The CDR3 here is CASSPGLAGNEQFF. The CDR3 DNA sequence: TGTGCCAGCTCACCAGGACTAGCTGGCAATGAGCAGTTCTTC. The chain uses TRBV18 and TRBJ2-1; TRBD2 matches 8 bases. Germline CDR1 is KGHSH and CDR2 is LQKENI. The CDR3 consists of 14 residues. V gave up 2 bases and J gave up 6 bases; unmatched junction bases: 3. The whole variable domain, filled in from reference TRBV18 and TRBJ2-1, reads NAGVMQNPRHLVRRRGQEARLRCSPMKGHSHVYWYRQLPEEGLKFMVYLQKENIIDESGMPKERFSAEFPKEGPSILRIQQVVRGDSAAYFCASSPGLAGNEQFFGPGTRLTVL.

This chain connects TRBV7-6 to TRBJ2-2, with 7 positions matching TRBD2. Per germline, CDR1 SGHVS and CDR2 FNYEAQ. The V gene end was trimmed by 1 base and the J gene end by 6 bases; junction bases not matched to a gene: 5. This CDR3 has 15 amino acids. The DNA for the CDR3 is TGTGCCAGCAGCTTAGTCCCTCTAGCGGCCGGGGAGCTGTTTTTT. Its protein is CASSLVPLAAGELFF.

The chain links TRBV7-6 to TRBJ1-2, with D possibly matching TRBD1 (5 bases). The germline CDR1 and CDR2 sequences are SGHVS and FNYEAQ. This CDR3 has 13 amino acids. Trimming shortened V by 3 bases and J by 2 bases, and 7 bases separated the two germline ends. The CDR3 bases are TGTGCCAGCAGCTTCGCAGGGAACTATGGCTACACCTTC. It specifies CASSFAGNYGYTF.

This chain links TRBV11-1 with TRBJ2-7; 7 nucleotides agree with TRBD1. J gave up 0 bases and V 3 bases, and 5 bases lay outside the gene matches. CDR1 is SGHAT and CDR2 is FQDESV in the germline V gene (reference sequence). CDR3 size: 15 residues. The CDR3 reads CASSFGTDYSYEQYF. CDR3 nucleotide sequence: TGTGCCAGCAGCTTTGGGACAGATTACTCCTACGAGCAGTACTTC.

The chain is built from TRBV2 and TRBJ2-1; TRBD1 matches at 8 bases. The CDR3 length is 14 residues. Germline V gene lookup returns CDR1 SNHLY and CDR2 FYNNEI. V was clipped by 7 bases and J by 8 bases; unmatched bases: 10. The DNA for the CDR3 is TGTGCCAGCATCATGGACAGGGTGTCCGATGAGCAGTTCTTC. Its protein is CASIMDRVSDEQFF.

This clone was counted between two and nine times. This chain uses TRBV7-6 with TRBJ1-1; TRBD1 might be the D (5 bases). The CDR3 totals 12 residues. The V and J ends lost 2 bases and 7 bases respectively, with 8 bases between them. Germline-derived CDR1 and CDR2 are SGHVS and FNYEAQ. CDR3 DNA: TGTGCCAGCAGCTTACCCCAGGGTGAAGCTTTCTTT. It specifies CASSLPQGEAFF.